This entry describes one TCR beta chain. The data originate from a study of blood T cell repertoires in COVID-19. Turning to the study itself: The United States, Italy and Spain provided the acute and convalescent COVID-19 samples. Sample material is recorded as cDNA or gDNA derived from T cells, B-cell-depleted T cells, or PBMCs.

CDR3 length equals 19 residues. Methods used by the authors: Estimates of nucleated cell counts were drawn from the amplification of reference gene primers. Assay used: immunoSEQ multiplex PCR; TCRdb lists only in-frame clones, some missing. D and trimming come from the DNA, and the V and J calls and clone size come from that table. Here the sample spans fewer than 350,000 clones, 70% to 90% being singletons. The receptor was derived from a human donor in a cohort sampled during active COVID-19. Specimen: peripheral blood. The chain couples TRBV1 to TRBJ2-3; the D call in the table, TRBD2, was not verified against the DNA. TRBV1 is reported as a pseudogene. Here the CDR3 reads CTSSQGKVSSGDASDTQYF. CDR3 nucleotides: TGCACCAGCAGCCAAGGTAAGGTATCCAGCGGGGATGCATCGGATACGCAGTATTTT.